The following is a T cell receptor (beta chain) sequence with its context. Its antigen is still unknown. Qualities for individual bases were not recorded, and no much larger clone is one base off. This entry is derived from a study of cytomegalovirus exposure and HLA in healthy donors (TCRdb year 2017). With respect to the entire study: An earlier analysis of some 500 of the donors reported 250 to 300 Gb of sequence data and some 120 million unique TCR beta sequences from some 180 million T cells. Typing coverage differed by locus: A, B, C, DRB1 and DQB1 were typed in about 629-640 donors, DQA1 in 500 to 550, DPA1 in 606, and DPB1 in around 490. Rather than using new phenotypic data, the later analysis identified candidate immune exposures from TCR beta sequences and from how often those sequences occurred across donors. Every discovery cohort repertoire had been produced on one sequencing platform. Roughly 5 DR-DQ haplotypes were handled as single units for association and clustering, since linkage in the cohort was strong. The aim of the study was to test whether cataloging public T cell receptors could identify signatures of past pathogen exposure. An early release covering about 600 HLA-typed donors comprised about 300 gigabases of sequencing data and approximately 85 million unique TCR sequences. HLA typing included class I and class II loci at four-digit resolution. The study profiled the T cell repertoires of 500 to 800 subjects by immunosequencing and related them to cytomegalovirus serostatus. Genome-wide SNP genotypes for about 65% of the roughly 700 donors were used in a later genetic analysis, which treated that subset as a discovery cohort. Donor age, sex, ethnicity and CMV serostatus were collected together with the repertoire data. Among a few hundred genotyped donors of the cohort, an average of approximately 230,000 unique TCR beta nucleotide sequences were sequenced per donor, roughly a sixth of them non-productive. Of the roughly 420 genotyped donors, 75% to 85% were placed in the genetic ancestry cluster associated with self-reported Caucasian donors. To study patterns of TCR occurrence, a later analysis re-analyzed previously published TCR beta repertoires from hundreds of donors and added high-resolution HLA genotyping. To predict cytomegalovirus infection status, the study brought together high-throughput TCR immunosequencing, statistical association of individual TCRs with disease status, and machine learning. In an earlier analysis of 587 of the donors, high-throughput TCR beta sequencing was used to judge whether each TCR beta V gene segment behaved as functional or pseudogenic. Along with the roughly 700-subject first cohort, a separate validation cohort of 120 different subjects was used.

The cohort consisted of hundreds of healthy bone marrow donors. At the time of sampling, all cohort members were nominally healthy, though unrecorded immune exposures were likely present. The donor was CMV seropositive and belonged to the group of over 250 seropositive cohort members. A peripheral blood sample was provided by each donor, and peripheral blood mononuclear cells were used for TCR beta sequencing. The Qiagen DNeasy Blood Extraction Kit was used to extract genomic DNA from the blood cell samples. From the germline V gene, CDR1 is SGHNT and CDR2 is YENEEA. V was cut back by 0 bases and J by 4 bases, leaving a gap of 10 bases between them. The CDR3 numbers 14 residues from cysteine through phenylalanine. The only DNA kept is the CDR3, 42 bases in frame from the first base. Library generation was performed with the immunoSEQ multiplex PCR assay. A mixture of 60 forward primers for TCR Vbeta segments and 13 reverse primers for TCR Jbeta segments was used in the multiplex PCR. Amplification of the CDR3 region of rearranged TCR beta genes was performed with a multiplex PCR assay on genomic DNA. Amplified TCR beta libraries were sequenced as 87-base-pair reads on the Illumina HiSeq System. In the original analysis: A later analysis counted about 82 million unique TCR beta chains across the 666 repertoires, and roughly 11 million of these chains were shared by at least two donors. Raw reads were error-corrected and collapsed into unique sequences by a nearest-neighbor algorithm in which closely related sequences were merged to remove PCR and sequencing errors. To assign V, D and J gene segments, CDR3 sequences were aligned to IMGT reference sequences. For a sequence to be retained, a match of at least six nucleotides was required to both a V gene segment and a J gene segment. A rearrangement was called productive if the CDR3 had no stop codons and remained in frame with V and J, and every other rearrangement was called non-productive. CDR3 was defined according to IMGT convention as the region running from the second conserved V-encoded cysteine to the conserved J-encoded phenylalanine. In an earlier analysis of around 570 of the donors, sequences lacking an unambiguous match to a single V gene segment were excluded. In an earlier analysis of 587 of the donors, a V segment was called functional when productive rearrangements were above 56.7%, and segregating when the standard deviation between donors exceeded 5%. A statistical classification framework was built to diagnose cytomegalovirus status from the catalog of TCR beta chain sequences. V and J gene assignment, in a later analysis, came from comparing TCR nucleotide sequences with IMGT/GENE-DB human TR gene sequences. A later analysis assigned CDR3 sequences and most-parsimonious VDJ recombination scenarios with the TCRdist pipeline. In a later analysis, every TCR beta chain was defined by the combination of its CDR3 amino acid sequence and its V-gene family, and reads without a unique V-gene family were dropped. A later analysis removed 500 to 600 highly shared, low-generation-probability nucleotide sequences to deal with suspected cross-contamination and a sequencing artifact. In a later analysis, a clonal expansion index for each public chain was calculated from normalized within-repertoire ranks of inferred template counts. Generation probabilities in a later analysis came from a VDJ recombination model fitted to out-of-frame rearrangements, and those results were checked against IGoR. Hypergeometric tests were used in a later analysis to score TCR-TCR, TCR-HLA and TCR-CMV co-occurrence, with a repertoire-size bias correction applied to the TCR pairs. In a later analysis, false discovery rates were estimated by permuting HLA or CMV assignments 20 times. In a later analysis, co-occurring TCRs were grouped using DBSCAN, with TCRdist sequence similarity added in when clustering inside HLA-allele-positive subsets. Co-occurrence clustering excluded repertoires with fewer than 30,000 or more than 120,000 public chains, plus five with anomalous nucleotide sharing. Here the immuneACCESS table is served through TCRdb, limited to in-frame sequences with V and J called. Missing clones are a known gap in these copies; in checked studies unresolved V genes cover under half, and the rest lacks a known reason. V, J and clone size were drawn from that table, and D and trimming were deduced from the DNA. The sample table contains more than 120,000 clones; only one count was recorded for roughly 74% of them. The top ten hold less than 7.5% of the sample.

Broader findings and caveats from the paper: Across donors, most TCR sequences were observed very rarely, whereas some public TCRs were present in many individuals. The authors suggested that the approach could potentially be extended to other disease states and immunological phenotypes. In a later analysis, the rate of TCR association differed among HLA loci, with DRB1 alleles having the most associated TCRs and HLA-C alleles having the fewest. Compared with equally common non-associated chains, HLA-associated TCR beta chains in a later analysis were more clonally expanded and had lower generation probabilities. In the study, about 150 TCR beta chains were listed as associated with cytomegalovirus. A further reported finding was that TCR beta sequences accurately predicted the HLA-A and HLA-B alleles for most subjects in the first cohort. According to a later analysis, parvovirus B19, influenza, CMV and Epstein-Barr virus appeared linked to several top co-occurrence clusters. Linkage disequilibrium might explain the correlated functional status among segregating V segments, but an unknown experimental factor could not be excluded. In a later genetic analysis, fewer N-insertions in productive TCRs were reported among donors in an Asian-associated ancestry cluster than the 666-donor mean. The 87-base-pair reads could not distinguish some IMGT-functional V segments, including TRBV6-2 and TRBV6-3, so those segments were excluded. Over 15 rarely observed V segments, including chromosome 9 orphons, were excluded from the earlier analysis of approximately 500 of the donors because counts were too low. In an earlier analysis of around 500 of the donors, most TCR beta V segments appeared in productive rearrangements about 90% or about 30% of the time, broadly matching IMGT annotations. Specific HLA alleles were associated with roughly 17,000 TCR beta sequences at a false discovery rate of 0.05 in a later analysis. Presence/absence analyses assumed roughly uniform sequencing depth across donors, an assumption that may not hold. Most CMV-associated TCR beta chains appeared to be HLA-restricted in a later analysis, and the HLA associations seemed to be driven largely by CMV exposure. V-gene and J-gene trimming of TCR beta chains was associated with a missense DCLRE1C variant in a later genetic analysis, and the association was replicated in an independent cohort. Because HLA typing was unavailable for some donors at each locus, only the typed subset was used in association tests. A cluster of highly shared sequence variants was judged likely to be a technical artifact of the sequencing pipeline. In this cohort, only TCR beta chains were sequenced, and detectable features were limited by the absence of alpha or paired-chain data. Cytomegalovirus status was reported to be diagnosed by the classifier with high specificity and sensitivity in both the original and validation cohorts. Assigning TCR associations to individual alleles was difficult when HLA alleles, especially DR and DQ, strongly co-occurred. Immune exposure information for the cohort was limited to CMV serostatus. Three of the identified cytomegalovirus-associated TCR beta chains were confirmed in vitro to be specific for cytomegalovirus antigens.

The TCR sequence derives from a woman aged 40 to 55 in good health and CMV-seropositive. The chain joins TRBV11-3 to TRBJ2-7; TRBD2 might be the D gene, on 6 matching bases. The source material was PBMCs. The CDR3 region: CASSLDRGMYEQYF. The nucleotide sequence is TGTGCCAGCAGCTTAGACCGCGGGATGTACGAGCAGTACTTC.